The TCR beta chain described here comes from a study of blood T cell repertoires in COVID-19. Study information: The United States, Italy and Spain supplied acute and convalescent COVID-19 samples. T cells, B-cell-depleted T cells, or PBMCs supplied cDNA or gDNA.

V lost 4 bases and J lost 3; bases outside the gene matches: 7. Germline CDR1 KGHDR, CDR2 SFDVKD. This CDR3 has 16 amino acids. Libraries were prepared by immunoSEQ multiplex PCR; TCRdb keeps only in-frame clonotypes and omits some of them. The sample carries 100,000 or so clones, about 85% recorded once. Source material: peripheral blood. This clonotype was sampled from a man aged 50-60 years with acute or convalescent COVID-19. The genes are TRBV24-1 and TRBJ1-5; TRBD1 matches 8 bases. As DNA, the CDR3 is TGTGCCACCAGTGACCCCGACAGGGGACCCAATCAGCCCCAGCATTTT. Protein product: CATSDPDRGPNQPQHF.